The rows below give T cell receptor beta chains drawn from one sample of a study of blood T cells in healthy people across ages. TCRdb re-called the 5' RACE reads through MiXCR, storing one row per CDR3 protein. The data contain some 890,000 distinct CDR3 sequences, 25% to 35% of them seen just once; the ten biggest clones take up roughly a tenth. In addition, the sample was reused for a study of T cells of mothers and their children.

The sample comprised blood. The receptor set was obtained from a woman aged 40-49 years in good health. CDR3s include the opening cysteine and the closing phenylalanine or tryptophan. A D gene is named only where the DNA matches it firmly. A clone size is listed for some rows: how often the clone was seen (once, few, many), or a class if it is expanded.

TRBJ2-1 | TRBV4-2 | NA | 14 | NA | TGTGCCAGCAGCCAAGACACACTAGCCTACGAGCAGTTCTTC | CASSQDTLAYEQFF
TRBJ2-1 | TRBV27 | NA | 15 | TRBD2 | TGTGCCAGCAGTTTATGGCTAGCGGCCTACAATGAGCAGTTCTTC | CASSLWLAAYNEQFF
TRBJ1-5 | TRBV5-1 | few | 13 | NA | TGCGCCAGCAGCTTGTATGTCGGTCAGCCCCAGCATTTT | CASSLYVGQPQHF
TRBJ1-1 | TRBV4-1 | NA | 15 | NA | TGCGCCAACAGCCCCTGGGGGGGGCGCCCGGCTGAAGCTTTCTTT | CANSPWGGRPAEAFF
TRBJ1-4 | TRBV7-4 | NA | 15 | NA | TGTGCCAGCAGCTTCCACAGGGTCTGGGGTGAAAAACGGTTTTTT | CASSFHRVWGEKRFF
TRBJ2-1 | TRBV7-2 | many | 15 | TRBD2 | TGTGCCAGCAGCTTCAGACTAGCGGGGGCGGATGAGCAGTTCTTC | CASSFRLAGADEQFF
TRBJ1-6 | TRBV12-3/TRBV12-4 | many | 16 | NA | TGTGCCAGCAGTTTTCATAAGAGCTCCTATAATTCACCCCTCCACTTT | CASSFHKSSYNSPLHF
TRBJ1-2 | TRBV25-1 | many | 15 | NA | TGTGCCAGCAGTGAACCTCTACTGGGAAGCTATGGCTACACCTTC | CASSEPLLGSYGYTF
TRBJ2-1 | TRBV5-1 | many | 16 | NA | TGTGCCAGCAGCCAAGGGCTCGCGGGATCCTACAATGAGCAGTTCTTC | CASSQGLAGSYNEQFF
TRBJ1-1 | TRBV24-1 | NA | 15 | NA | TGTGCCACCAGTGATTCTAGGCGGGTGAACACTGAAGCTTTCTTT | CATSDSRRVNTEAFF
TRBJ1-1 | TRBV28 | many | 13 | NA | TGTGCCAGCAGTTTCTTAGGGGGCACTGAAGCTTTCTTT | CASSFLGGTEAFF
TRBJ1-1 | TRBV18 | NA | 16 | NA | TGTGCCAGCTCACCACAATTGGCCAGGGCAAACACTGAAGCTTTCTTT | CASSPQLARANTEAFF
TRBJ2-6 | TRBV28 | many | 17 | NA | TGTGCCAGCAGTCGGGACCCCATTTCCTCTGGGGCCAACGTCCTGACTTTC | CASSRDPISSGANVLTF
TRBJ2-5 | TRBV5-1 | NA | 14 | NA | TGCGCCAGCAGCTTGGGGGAGCACTGGGGGACCCAGTACTTC | CASSLGEHWGTQYF
TRBJ2-1 | TRBV5-1 | many | 14 | NA | TGCGCCAGCAGCAAGGGACACTCTTACAATGAGCAGTTCTTC | CASSKGHSYNEQFF
TRBJ2-5 | TRBV21-1 | NA | 16 | NA | TGTGCCAGCAAGGACAGGGGCCCTTCGAGGGGAGAGACCCAGTACTTC | CASKDRGPSRGETQYF
TRBJ2-7 | TRBV5-1 | NA | 14 | NA | TGCGCCAGCAGCCCTATCCCGGGGTTAGGTGAGCAGTACTTC | CASSPIPGLGEQYF
TRBJ2-3 | TRBV12-3/TRBV12-4 | NA | 17 | NA | TGTGCCAGCAGTTTTCCCCGGCAGGCCGGGCCAACAGATGCGGAGTATTTT | CASSFPRQAGPTDAEYF
TRBJ2-7 | TRBV5-1 | few | 15 | NA | TGCGCCAGCAGCCAAAGAACAGGGCCCTCCTACGAGCAGTACTTC | CASSQRTGPSYEQYF
TRBJ2-7 | TRBV4-1 | many | 15 | NA | TGCGCCAGCAGCCGGGAATCTCCCAGTACCTACGAGCAGTACTTC | CASSRESPSTYEQYF
TRBJ2-6 | TRBV29-1 | few | 16 | NA | TGCAGCGTTGATGATCCTCTGGGGGTGGGGGCCAACGTCCTGACTTTC | CSVDDPLGVGANVLTF
TRBJ2-1 | TRBV5-1 | NA | 15 | TRBD1 | TGCGCCAGCAGCTTGGCGACAGGGTCGGGCAATGAGCAGTTCTTC | CASSLATGSGNEQFF
TRBJ2-5 | TRBV2 | few | 14 | NA | TGTGCCAGCACCGAAGGGGGGGGACAAGAGACCCAGTACTTC | CASTEGGGQETQYF
TRBJ1-1 | TRBV7-9 | few | 17 | NA | TGTGCCAGCAGCTTAGCGGACCCTACTTACATGAACACTGAAGCTTTCTTT | CASSLADPTYMNTEAFF
TRBJ1-1 | TRBV24-1 | few | 15 | TRBD1 | TGTGCCACCAGTGGCACTACAGGGGGCAACACTGAAGCTTTCTTT | CATSGTTGGNTEAFF
TRBJ1-1 | TRBV5-4 | NA | 16 | NA | TGTGCCAGCAGCTTGGGGGGACGGGCTCGGACCACTGAAGCTTTCTTT | CASSLGGRARTTEAFF
TRBJ1-4 | TRBV27 | NA | 18 | NA | TGTGCCAGCACCGCGCTCGGCCAATCCGGGGAAACTAATGAAAAACTGTTTTTT | CASTALGQSGETNEKLFF
TRBJ2-3 | TRBV5-1 | NA | 14 | NA | TGCGCCAGCAGCTTTAACTGGGTTACAGATACGCAGTATTTT | CASSFNWVTDTQYF